The present T cell receptor beta chain was sequenced within a study of blood T cell repertoires in COVID-19. The junction had 3 bases not matched to a gene; V was cut back by 6 bases and J by 7 bases. CDR3 size: 13 residues. Data came from immunoSEQ multiplex PCR; TCRdb stores just in-frame clones and leaves some out. The sample lists over 65,000 clones; roughly 89% were seen once. The sequenced sample was peripheral blood. The V call is TRBV12-3 or TRBV12-4, the J call TRBJ1-4; 9 bases map to TRBD1. This sequence originates from a man over 45 with active or convalescent COVID-19. CDR3 nucleotides: TGTGCCAGCAGGAGGACAGGGGTTGAAAAACTGTTTTTT. Its protein is CASRRTGVEKLFF.